These 17 T cell receptor beta chains originate from one sample sequenced in a study of T cell responses to AZD1222 COVID-19 vaccine. Data came from immunoSEQ multiplex PCR; TCRdb stores just in-frame clones and leaves some out. The table has roughly 150,000 clones, more than 85% seen once. The specimen comprised peripheral blood, sampled on day 0 of AZD1222 vaccination. Source of these receptors: an adult in good health.

The gene calls are TRBV5-1 and TRBJ2-1, with TRBD2 matching 9 bases. Germline V CDR1 and CDR2: SGHRS, YFSETQ. V lost 5 bases, J lost 8 bases, and 11 bases stayed unmatched. The CDR3 is made up of 15 amino acids. CDR3 sequence (DNA): TGCGCCAGCAGGGGTAGCGGGGGACCCCCCGATGAGCAGTTCTTC. As protein: CASRGSGGPPDEQFF. Using reference TRBV5-1 and TRBJ2-1 for the parts outside the CDR3, the full variable domain is KAGVTQTPRYLIKTRGQQVTLSCSPISGHRSVSWYQQTPGQGLQFLFEYFSETQRNKGNFPGRFSGRQFSNSRSEMNVSTLELGDSALYLCASRGSGGPPDEQFFGPGTRLTVL.

The chain carries TRBV7-9 and TRBJ2-1; D could derive from TRBD1 or TRBD2 (5 bases each). CDR1 and CDR2 (germline): SEHNR, FQNEAQ (reference sequence). The ends were cut back, 5 bases at V and 4 bases at J, with 9 bases in the middle. There are 13 residues in the CDR3. Here the CDR3 reads CASSPGTYNEQFF. The CDR3, as DNA: TGTGCCAGCAGCCCAGGGACGTACAATGAGCAGTTCTTC.

As concerns this clone: One end of the junction varies from germline; a read error may be responsible. This chain links TRBV11-2 with TRBJ1-2, with D perhaps matching TRBD1 (5 bases). The length of the CDR3 is 14 residues. Germline lookup yields CDR1 SGHAT and CDR2 FQNNGV. The CDR3 nucleotides are TGTGCCAGCAGCATAGACGACAGTAACTATGGCTACACCTTC. This sequence encodes CASSIDDSNYGYTF.

This clone has more than one count but fewer than ten. The genes are TRBV4-3 and TRBJ2-5; 9 nucleotides line up with TRBD2. The germline V gene has CDR1 LGHNA and CDR2 YSLEER. The CDR3 runs to 15 residues. Losses at the gene ends were 4 bases for V and 4 bases for J; bases not matched to a gene: 7. The CDR3 reads CASSLAGTSRETQYF. The DNA for the CDR3 is TGCGCCAGCAGCCTGGCCGGGACTAGCAGAGAGACCCAGTACTTC.

V and J are TRBV4-2 and TRBJ1-2, with 7 positions matching TRBD1. Germline V lookup: CDR1 LGHNA, CDR2 YNFKEQ. CDR3 length: 15 residues. The V and J ends lost 0 bases and 0 bases, in that order; junction bases with no gene match: 1. CDR3 DNA sequence: TGTGCCAGCAGCCAAGAAGGGGGCTCTAACTATGGCTACACCTTC. Amino acids: CASSQEGGSNYGYTF.

V is TRBV7-6 and J is TRBJ2-3; tentatively, D is TRBD1 (6 bases). The CDR3 loop spans 19 amino acids. The V gene lost 1 base and the J gene lost 1 base, with 21 bases spanning the gap. Germline CDR1 is SGHVS and CDR2 is FNYEAQ. The CDR3 loop reads CASSLESVTGREGTDTQYF. CDR3 coding DNA: TGTGCCAGCAGCTTAGAATCCGTCACAGGGAGAGAGGGCACAGATACGCAGTATTTT.

This clone was counted a single time. The chain joins TRBV18 to TRBJ2-3; 12 nucleotides line up with TRBD1. Germline V gives CDR1 KGHSH, CDR2 LQKENI. J gave up 6 bases and V 3 bases, and 4 bases lay outside the gene matches. This CDR3 has 15 amino acids. The DNA of the CDR3 is TGTGCCAGCTCACCGGGGACAGGGGGCTCGGATACGCAGTATTTT. Translating it yields CASSPGTGGSDTQYF.

V gene TRBV7-6 combines with J gene TRBJ2-1, with TRBD2 matching over 10 bases. The CDR3 spans 16 residues. Germline CDR1 SGHVS, CDR2 FNYEAQ. V gave up 1 base and J gave up 3 bases; unmatched junction bases: 3. CDR3 sequence: CASSLVASGGYNEQFF. In DNA form, the CDR3 reads TGTGCCAGCAGCTTAGTCGCTAGCGGGGGCTACAATGAGCAGTTCTTC.

This chain connects TRBV12-3 or TRBV12-4 to TRBJ2-7, with no clear D. The V end lost 3 bases, the J end lost 3 bases, and 6 bases lay between the germline ends. This CDR3 has 12 amino acids. CDR3 amino acids: CASSFLGYEQYF. CDR3 coding DNA: TGTGCCAGCAGTTTCTTGGGCTACGAGCAGTACTTC.

This clone showed up just once. The chain recombines TRBV5-4 with TRBJ1-2; 9 positions agree with TRBD1. Trimming at V came to 5 bases and at J to 6 bases, leaving 5 bases not matched to a gene. Germline assignment: CDR1 SGHNT and CDR2 YYREEE (reference sequence). The CDR3 has 13 amino acids. The CDR3 nucleotides are TGTGCCAGCAGGCGACAGGGGGAGAATGGCTACACCTTC. This sequence encodes CASRRQGENGYTF.

The rearrangement links TRBV9 to TRBJ2-2, with D possibly matching TRBD1 (6 bases). V lost 3 bases to trimming and J lost 7 bases, with 16 bases between them. The CDR3 is made up of 15 amino acids. Germline CDR1 SGDLS, CDR2 YYNGEE. The CDR3 is CASSAGQLYNGELFF. The DNA for the CDR3 is TGTGCCAGCAGCGCCGGACAGCTTTACAACGGGGAGCTGTTTTTT.

The chain recombines TRBV6-5 with TRBJ1-1, with 9 positions matching TRBD1. Germline loops: CDR1 MNHEY, CDR2 SVGAGI. This CDR3 is 14 amino acids long. J gave up 7 bases and V 6 bases, and 9 bases lay outside the gene matches. CDR3 DNA: TGTGCCAGCAGCCTACAGGGGGCCGAGGGTGAAGCTTTCTTT. It translates to CASSLQGAEGEAFF.

This clone was recorded once. The chain carries TRBV20-1 and TRBJ1-4; TRBD1 might be the D (5 bases). The V end lost 3 bases, the J end lost 3 bases, and 14 bases lay between the germline ends. CDR3 length: 15 amino acids. Germline V lookup: CDR1 DFQATT, CDR2 SNEGSKA (reference sequence). The CDR3 DNA sequence: TGCAGTGCTAGTCCTCCAGGGAGGGCTAATGAAAAACTGTTTTTT. It is translated as CSASPPGRANEKLFF.

The rearrangement uses TRBV30 and TRBJ2-7; weak D call: TRBD1 (5 bases). Trimming removed 3 bases from V and 6 bases from J, with 15 bases in between. Per germline, CDR1 GTSNPN and CDR2 SVGIG (reference sequence). There are 13 residues in the CDR3. The CDR3 DNA follows: TGTGCCTGGAGCGCAGGACACTCGGGCGAGCAGTACTTC. Its translation is CAWSAGHSGEQYF.

V is TRBV6-6 and J is TRBJ1-6; the match to TRBD1 covers 8 bases. J lost 9 bases, V lost 2 bases, and 6 bases had no gene match. Germline V lookup: CDR1 MNHNY, CDR2 SVGAGI (reference sequence). This CDR3 is 15 amino acids long. In DNA, the CDR3 is TGTGCCAGCAGTTACGACGGACAGGGCACTTCACCCCTCCACTTT. Translated: CASSYDGQGTSPLHF.

V usage is TRBV18 and J usage is TRBJ1-1, with 7 bases fitting TRBD1. The CDR3 is made up of 17 amino acids. Trimming removed 3 bases from V and 0 bases from J; junction bases left unmatched: 10. The germline gives CDR1 KGHSH, CDR2 LQKENI. CDR3 bases: TGTGCCAGCTCACCGCGGGGACAGTCCGGCATGAACACTGAAGCTTTCTTT. Its translation is CASSPRGQSGMNTEAFF.

The CDR3 is CASSPPRGGRETQYF. The CDR3 coding sequence is TGTGCCAGTAGTCCCCCGCGGGGGGGGAGGGAGACCCAGTACTTC. The rearrangement joins TRBV19 to TRBJ2-5; 9 bases map to TRBD2. With V trimmed by 5 bases and J by 5 bases, 9 bases remained unmatched. The length of the CDR3 is 15 residues. The germline CDR1 and CDR2 sequences are LNHDA and SQIVND (reference sequence).